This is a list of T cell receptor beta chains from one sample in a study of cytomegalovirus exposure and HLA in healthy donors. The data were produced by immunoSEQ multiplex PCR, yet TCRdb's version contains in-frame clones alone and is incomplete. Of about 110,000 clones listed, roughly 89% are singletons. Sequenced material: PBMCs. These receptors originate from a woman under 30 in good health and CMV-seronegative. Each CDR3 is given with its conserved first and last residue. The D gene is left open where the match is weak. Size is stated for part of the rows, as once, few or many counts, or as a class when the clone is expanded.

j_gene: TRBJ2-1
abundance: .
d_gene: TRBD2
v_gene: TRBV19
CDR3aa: CASSMRTSGGYNEQFF
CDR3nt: TGTGCCAGTAGTATGAGGACTAGCGGGGGATACAATGAGCAGTTCTTC

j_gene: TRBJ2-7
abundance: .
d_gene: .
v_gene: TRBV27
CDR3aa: CASSFRGNSYEQYF
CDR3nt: TGTGCCAGCAGTTTTCGGGGAAATTCCTACGAGCAGTACTTC

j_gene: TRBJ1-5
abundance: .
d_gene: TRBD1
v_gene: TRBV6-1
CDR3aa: CASSETGIQPQHF
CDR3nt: TGTGCCAGCAGTGAGACAGGGATTCAGCCCCAGCATTTT

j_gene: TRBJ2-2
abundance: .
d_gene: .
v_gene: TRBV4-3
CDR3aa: CASSQDSAVTGELFF
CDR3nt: TGCGCCAGCAGCCAAGACTCGGCGGTCACCGGGGAGCTGTTTTTT

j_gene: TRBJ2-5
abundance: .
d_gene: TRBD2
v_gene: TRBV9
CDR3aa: CASSVKSGGYQETQYF
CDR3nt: TGTGCCAGCAGCGTGAAGAGCGGGGGGTACCAAGAGACCCAGTACTTC

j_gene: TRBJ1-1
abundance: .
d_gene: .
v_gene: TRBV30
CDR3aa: CAWAPGSLMNTEAFF
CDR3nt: TGTGCCTGGGCCCCCGGTTCCCTCATGAACACTGAAGCTTTCTTT

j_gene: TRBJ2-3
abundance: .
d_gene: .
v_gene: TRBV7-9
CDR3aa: CASSLQGRADTQYF
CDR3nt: TGTGCCAGCAGCTTACAGGGTCGGGCAGATACGCAGTATTTT

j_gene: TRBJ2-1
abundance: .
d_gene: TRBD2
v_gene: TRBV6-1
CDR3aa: CASSDRPGLASSGEQFF
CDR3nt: TGTGCCAGCAGTGATCGACCGGGACTAGCATCTTCGGGTGAGCAGTTCTTC

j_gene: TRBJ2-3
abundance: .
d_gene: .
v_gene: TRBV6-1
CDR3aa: CASSDRGTDTQYF
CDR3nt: TGTGCCAGCAGTGACAGGGGCACAGATACGCAGTATTTT

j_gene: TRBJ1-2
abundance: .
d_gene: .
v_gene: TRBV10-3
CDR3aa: CAISDGGYYGYTF
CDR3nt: TGTGCCATCAGTGACGGCGGCTACTATGGCTACACCTTC

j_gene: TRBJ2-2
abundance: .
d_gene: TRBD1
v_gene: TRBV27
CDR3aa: CASRDREIQNTGELFF
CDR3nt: TGTGCCAGCAGAGACAGGGAGATCCAGAACACCGGGGAGCTGTTTTTT

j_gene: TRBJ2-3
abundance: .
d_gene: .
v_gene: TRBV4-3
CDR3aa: CASSQGTPSTDTQYF
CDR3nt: TGCGCCAGCAGCCAAGGGACACCTAGCACAGATACGCAGTATTTT

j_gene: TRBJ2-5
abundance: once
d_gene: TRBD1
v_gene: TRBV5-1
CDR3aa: CASSSGTGRGETQYF
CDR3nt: TGCGCCAGCAGTTCCGGGACAGGGAGGGGAGAGACCCAGTACTTC

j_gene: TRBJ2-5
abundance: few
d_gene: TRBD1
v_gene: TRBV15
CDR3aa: CATSRDVGTGSETQYF
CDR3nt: TGTGCCACCAGCAGAGATGTGGGGACAGGGAGCGAGACCCAGTACTTC

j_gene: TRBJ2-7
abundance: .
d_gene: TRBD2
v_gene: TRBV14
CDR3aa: CASSAFPRGGFVEQYF
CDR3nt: TGTGCCAGCAGCGCGTTTCCACGGGGAGGGTTTGTGGAGCAGTACTTC

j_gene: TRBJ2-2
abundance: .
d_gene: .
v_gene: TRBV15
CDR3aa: CATSGTPGELFF
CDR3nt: TGTGCCACCAGCGGTACTCCCGGGGAGCTGTTTTTT

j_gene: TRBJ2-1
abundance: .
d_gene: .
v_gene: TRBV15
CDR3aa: CATSREITYEQFF
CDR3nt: TGTGCCACCAGCAGAGAGATTACTTATGAGCAGTTCTTC

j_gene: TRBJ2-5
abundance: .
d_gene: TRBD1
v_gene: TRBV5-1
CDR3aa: CASSYLGTGDQETQYF
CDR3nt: TGCGCCAGCAGCTACCTCGGGACAGGGGACCAAGAGACCCAGTACTTC

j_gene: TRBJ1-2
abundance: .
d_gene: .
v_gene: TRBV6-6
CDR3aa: CASSYNPLTGNYGYTF
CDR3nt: TGTGCCAGCAGTTACAATCCCCTGACAGGCAACTATGGCTACACCTTC

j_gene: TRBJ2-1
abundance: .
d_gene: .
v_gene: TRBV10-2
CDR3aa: CASRRGRGLNEQFF
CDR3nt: TGCGCCAGCAGAAGAGGGCGGGGGCTTAATGAGCAGTTCTTC

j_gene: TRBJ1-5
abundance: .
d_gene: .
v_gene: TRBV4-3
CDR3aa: CASSPTMGANQPQHF
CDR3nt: TGCGCCAGCAGCCCTACGATGGGGGCTAATCAGCCCCAGCATTTT

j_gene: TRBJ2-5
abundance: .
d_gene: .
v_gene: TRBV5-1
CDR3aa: CASSLGARGVQETQYF
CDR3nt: TGCGCCAGCAGCTTGGGGGCCAGGGGGGTCCAAGAGACCCAGTACTTC

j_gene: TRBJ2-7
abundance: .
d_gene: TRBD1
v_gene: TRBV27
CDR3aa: CASLKGQGARKQYF
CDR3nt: TGTGCCAGCCTAAAGGGACAGGGGGCGAGGAAGCAGTACTTC

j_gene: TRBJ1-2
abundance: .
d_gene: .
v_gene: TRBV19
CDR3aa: CASKRGKLLGYTF
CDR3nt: TGTGCCAGTAAGCGGGGGAAGTTATTAGGCTACACCTTC

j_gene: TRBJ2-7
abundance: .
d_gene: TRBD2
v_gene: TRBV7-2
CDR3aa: CASSPITSASSYEQYF
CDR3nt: TGTGCCAGCAGCCCTATTACTAGCGCAAGCTCCTACGAGCAGTACTTC

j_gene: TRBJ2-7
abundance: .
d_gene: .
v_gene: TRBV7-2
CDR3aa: CASSSLSYEQYF
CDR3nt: TGTGCCAGCAGCTCCCTTTCCTACGAGCAGTACTTC

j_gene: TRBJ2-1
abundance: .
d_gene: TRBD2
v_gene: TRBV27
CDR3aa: CASRRGLAGDNEQFF
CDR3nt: TGTGCCAGCAGAAGGGGACTAGCGGGGGACAATGAGCAGTTCTTC

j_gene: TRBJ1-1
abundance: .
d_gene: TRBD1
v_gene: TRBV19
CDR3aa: CASRQGDTEAFF
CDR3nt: TGTGCCAGTAGGCAGGGGGACACTGAAGCTTTCTTT

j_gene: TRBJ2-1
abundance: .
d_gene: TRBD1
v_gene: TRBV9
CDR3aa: CASSRDRAAYNEQFF
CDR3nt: TGTGCCAGCAGTAGGGACAGGGCCGCCTACAATGAGCAGTTCTTC

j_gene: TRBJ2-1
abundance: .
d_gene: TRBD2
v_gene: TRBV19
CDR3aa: CASSPRTSGRSGRAGNEQFF
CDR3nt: TGTGCCAGTAGTCCGAGGACTAGCGGGAGAAGCGGGAGGGCCGGTAATGAGCAGTTCTTC

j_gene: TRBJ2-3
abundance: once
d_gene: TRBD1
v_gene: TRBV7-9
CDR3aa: CASSSGQRTDTQYF
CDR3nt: TGTGCCAGCAGCTCGGGACAGCGAACAGATACGCAGTATTTT

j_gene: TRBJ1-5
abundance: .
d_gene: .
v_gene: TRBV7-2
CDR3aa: CASSSGLGQPQHF
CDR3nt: TGTGCCAGCAGCTCAGGGCTAGGTCAGCCCCAGCATTTT

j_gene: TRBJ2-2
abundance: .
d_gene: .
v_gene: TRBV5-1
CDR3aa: CASSFGGSYTGELFF
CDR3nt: TGCGCCAGCAGTTTCGGTGGGAGTTACACCGGGGAGCTGTTTTTT

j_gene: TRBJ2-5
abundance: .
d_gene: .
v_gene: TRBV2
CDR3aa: CASRKGQQETQYF
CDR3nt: TGTGCCAGCAGGAAAGGACAGCAAGAGACCCAGTACTTC